The T cell receptor (beta chain) described here comes from a study of human T cells and chemical hapten exposure. Findings of the study overall: Every donor had alopecia, and their immune response may therefore differ from healthy people's. Expanded TCRs showed more large CDR3 clusters than pre-sensitization or healthy control sets.

This clonotype was seen a handful of times. Its specificity is unknown. The CDR3 sequence is 15 residues long. Germline V gives CDR1 DFQATT, CDR2 SNEGSKA (reference sequence). TCRdb ran MiXCR on the RACE reads and lists one entry per CDR3 protein. The sample carries around 340,000 distinct CDR3 sequences, 6% to 8.5% recorded once. Regarding time point: patch test 1, 2 weeks after DPC sensitization. Indicated treatment: therapeutic diphenylcyclopropenone sensitization with weekly scalp DPC. The sample consisted of whole blood, taken in connection with sensitization to the hapten diphenylcyclopropenone (DPC). V is TRBV20-1 and J is TRBJ2-3, with 10 bases matching TRBD2. This TCR came from a woman between 18 and 30 years old with alopecia areata. Some clones in this sample may be carry-over from other donors' samples. In nucleotides, the CDR3 is TGCAGCGACCCCCCAGCGGGGGGGCTCGCAGATACGCAGTATTTT. Its translation: CSDPPAGGLADTQYF.